This T cell receptor (beta chain) was identified in a study of identical twins. General observations from the study: Models underpredicted monozygotic twin sharing of out-of-frame TCR alpha.

This clonotype was counted between two and nine times. Its matching antigen is unknown. The germline CDR1 and CDR2 sequences are SGHAT and FQNNGV. The CDR3 contains 17 residues. The trim removed 3 bases at V and 2 bases at J, leaving 13 bases unmatched. Template switching introduced a universal primer site, and the cDNA bore unique molecular identifiers. One entry per CDR3 protein, called by TCRdb with MiXCR from the 5' RACE reads. The sample comprises around 490,000 distinct CDR3 sequences, 20% to 25% of which are singletons, and approximately 0.49% rests with the top ten. Another study also made use of these data, one on yellow fever vaccine responses in identical twins.

The genes are TRBV11-2 and TRBJ2-7; 7 positions match TRBD2. The clonotype was recovered from a young woman in good health. Sequencing was performed on CD4+ T cells sorted from blood. The chain's CDR3 is CASSFMGAGRAAYEQYF. The CDR3 DNA reads TGTGCCAGCAGCTTTATGGGAGCGGGGCGGGCGGCCTACGAGCAGTACTTC.